The clone carrying this T cell receptor beta chain came up a few times. The target antigen is unknown. This specimen belongs to a study of T-cell memory formation after mild COVID-19. The overall study: Largely donor-specific TCR clusters were found.

Amplification by 5'RACE using constant-segment primers produced TCR alpha and TCR beta cDNA libraries that carried sample barcodes and UMIs. MiXCR, applied by TCRdb to the 5' RACE reads, yields one record per CDR3 protein. The repertoire includes under 200,000 distinct CDR3 sequences, roughly 10% of them detected once, and around 3.8% sits in the top ten. The V gene lost 1 base and the J gene lost 7 bases, with 8 bases spanning the gap. Germline V CDR1 and CDR2: MNHEY, SVGEGT. CDR3 length: 13 amino acids. Whole-study findings and limits: Contracting CD4+ clones sat mainly in CM and EM; CD8+ in EMRA.

Specimen: PBMCs or a T cell subset sorted from them (not recorded which). This receptor was taken from a young man who had mild COVID-19 (a few samples of this study predate the infection). Cell type and time point are not known. The V call is TRBV6-2 or TRBV6-3, the J call TRBJ1-5, with D possibly matching TRBD1 (5 bases). The CDR3 nucleotides read TGTGCCAGCAGTTACTACCAGGGCCAGCCCCAGCATTTT. Translating gives CASSYYQGQPQHF.